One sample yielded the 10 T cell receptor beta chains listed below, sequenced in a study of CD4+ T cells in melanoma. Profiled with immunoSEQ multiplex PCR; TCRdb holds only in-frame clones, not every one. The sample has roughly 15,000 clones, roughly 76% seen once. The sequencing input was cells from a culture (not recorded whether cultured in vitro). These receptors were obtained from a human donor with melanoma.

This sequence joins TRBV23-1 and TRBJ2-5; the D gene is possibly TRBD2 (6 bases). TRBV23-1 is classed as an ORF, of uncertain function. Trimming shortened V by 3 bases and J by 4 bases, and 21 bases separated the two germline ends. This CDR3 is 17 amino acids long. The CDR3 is CASSHASRYVGGETQYF. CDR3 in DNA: TGCGCCAGCAGTCACGCCTCCAGATACGTGGGGGGAGAGACCCAGTACTTC.

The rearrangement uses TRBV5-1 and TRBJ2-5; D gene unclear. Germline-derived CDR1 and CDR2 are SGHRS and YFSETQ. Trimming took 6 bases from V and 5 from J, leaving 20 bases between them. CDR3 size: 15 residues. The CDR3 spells CASTKARGLSETQYF. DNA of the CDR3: TGCGCCAGCACGAAAGCACGTGGGCTCAGTGAGACCCAGTACTTC.

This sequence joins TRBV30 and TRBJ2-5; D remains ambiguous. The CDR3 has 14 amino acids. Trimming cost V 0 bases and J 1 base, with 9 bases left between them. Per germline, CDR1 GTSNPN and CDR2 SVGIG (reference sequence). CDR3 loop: CAWSVLHLQETQYF. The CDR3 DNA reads TGTGCCTGGAGTGTACTGCACCTCCAAGAGACCCAGTACTTC.

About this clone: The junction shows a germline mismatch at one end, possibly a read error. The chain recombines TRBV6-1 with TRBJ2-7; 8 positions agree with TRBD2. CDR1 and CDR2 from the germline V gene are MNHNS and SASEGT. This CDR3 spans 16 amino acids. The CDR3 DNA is TGTGCCATCAGTGAGACGGGGGGGCCGAGAACCTACGAGCAGTACTTC. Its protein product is CAISETGGPRTYEQYF.

The CDR3: CASSDRGSASEQFF. The CDR3 DNA reads TGTGCCAGCAGTGACAGGGGGTCCGCCAGTGAGCAGTTCTTC. The rearrangement joins TRBV2 to TRBJ2-1; 7 nucleotides match TRBD1. Germline CDR1 is SNHLY and CDR2 is FYNNEI. The V gene end was trimmed by 3 bases and the J gene end by 9 bases; junction bases not matched to a gene: 8. This CDR3 spans 14 amino acids. The variable domain in full, with the rest retrieved from reference TRBV2 and TRBJ2-1, is EPEVTQTPSHQVTQMGQEVILRCVPISNHLYFYWYRQILGQKVEFLVSFYNNEISEKSEIFDDQFSVERPDGSNFTLKIRSTKLEDSAMYFCASSDRGSASEQFFGPGTRLTVL.

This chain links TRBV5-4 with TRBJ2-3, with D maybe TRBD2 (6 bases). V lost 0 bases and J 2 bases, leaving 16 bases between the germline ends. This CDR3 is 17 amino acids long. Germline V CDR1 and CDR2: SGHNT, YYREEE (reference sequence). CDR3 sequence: CASSLGGLYGATDTQYF. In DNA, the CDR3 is TGTGCCAGCAGCTTGGGGGGACTTTATGGGGCCACAGATACGCAGTATTTT.

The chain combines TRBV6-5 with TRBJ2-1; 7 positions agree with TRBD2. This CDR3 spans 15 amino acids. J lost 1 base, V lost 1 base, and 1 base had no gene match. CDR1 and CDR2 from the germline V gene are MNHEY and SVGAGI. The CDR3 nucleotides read TGTGCCAGCAGTTACTTCGGGGGGTCCTACAATGAGCAGTTCTTC. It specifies CASSYFGGSYNEQFF.

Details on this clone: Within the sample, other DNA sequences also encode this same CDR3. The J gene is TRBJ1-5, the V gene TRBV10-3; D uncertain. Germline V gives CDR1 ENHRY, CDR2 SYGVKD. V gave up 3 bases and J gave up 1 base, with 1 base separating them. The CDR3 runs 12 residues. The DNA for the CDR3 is TGTGCCATCAGTGACAGCAATCAGCCCCAGCATTTT. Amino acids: CAISDSNQPQHF.

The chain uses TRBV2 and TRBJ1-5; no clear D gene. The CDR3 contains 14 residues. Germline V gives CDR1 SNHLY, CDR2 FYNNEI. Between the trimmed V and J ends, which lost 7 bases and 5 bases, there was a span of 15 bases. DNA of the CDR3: TGTGCCAGCACCGACACAAATGGGGATCAGCCCCAGCATTTT. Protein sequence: CASTDTNGDQPQHF.

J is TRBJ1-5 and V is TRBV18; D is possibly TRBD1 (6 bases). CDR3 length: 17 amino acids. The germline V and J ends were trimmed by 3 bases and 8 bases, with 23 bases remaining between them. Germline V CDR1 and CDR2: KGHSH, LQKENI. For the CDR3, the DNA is TGTGCCAGCTCACCTCTTCCGGGACAAGGTCCTGGGGAGCCCCAGCATTTT. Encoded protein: CASSPLPGQGPGEPQHF.